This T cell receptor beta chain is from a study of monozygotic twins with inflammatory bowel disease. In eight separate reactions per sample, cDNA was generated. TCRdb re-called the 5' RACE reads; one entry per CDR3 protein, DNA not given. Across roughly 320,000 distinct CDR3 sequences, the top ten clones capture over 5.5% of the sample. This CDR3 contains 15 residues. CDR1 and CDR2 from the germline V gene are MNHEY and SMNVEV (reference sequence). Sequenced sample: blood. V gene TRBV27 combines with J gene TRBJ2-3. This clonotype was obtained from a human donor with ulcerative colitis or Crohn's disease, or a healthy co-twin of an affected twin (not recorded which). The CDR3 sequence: CASSLSPLSTDTQYF.